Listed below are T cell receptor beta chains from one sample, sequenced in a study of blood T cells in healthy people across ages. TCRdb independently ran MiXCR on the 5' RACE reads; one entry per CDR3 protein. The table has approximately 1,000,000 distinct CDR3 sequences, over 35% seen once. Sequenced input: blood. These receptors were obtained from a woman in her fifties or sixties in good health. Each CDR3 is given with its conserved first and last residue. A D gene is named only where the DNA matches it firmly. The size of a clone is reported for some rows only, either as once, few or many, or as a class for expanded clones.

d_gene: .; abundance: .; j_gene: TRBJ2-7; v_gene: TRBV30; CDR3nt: TGTGCCTGGAGGTCCGGGACTCCCTCGGCCTACGAGCAGTACTTC; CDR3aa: CAWRSGTPSAYEQYF
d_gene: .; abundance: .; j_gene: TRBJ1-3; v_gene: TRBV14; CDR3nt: TGTGCCAGCAGCCCGAGCGGAAACACCATATATTTT; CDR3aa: CASSPSGNTIYF
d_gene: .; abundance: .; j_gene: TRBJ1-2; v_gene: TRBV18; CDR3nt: TGTGCCAGTTCACCAGAAGTAGGGGTCGGCGGCTACACCTTC; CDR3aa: CASSPEVGVGGYTF
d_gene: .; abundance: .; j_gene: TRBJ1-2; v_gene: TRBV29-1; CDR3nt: TGCAGCGTTGAAGAGGTCAGGAACTATGGCTACACCTTC; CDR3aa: CSVEEVRNYGYTF
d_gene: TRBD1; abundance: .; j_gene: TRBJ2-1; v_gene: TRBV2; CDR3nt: TGTGCCAGCAGTGGTAAGGACAGGTACAATGAGCAGTTCTTC; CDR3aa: CASSGKDRYNEQFF
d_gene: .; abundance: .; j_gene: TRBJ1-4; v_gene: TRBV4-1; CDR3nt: TGCGCCAGCAGCCAACTCACTAATGAAAAACTGTTTTTT; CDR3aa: CASSQLTNEKLFF
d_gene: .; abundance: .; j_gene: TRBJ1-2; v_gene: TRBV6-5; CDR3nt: TGTGCCAGCAGCGACCCGGGACGGACCCGTGGCTACACCTTC; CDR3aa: CASSDPGRTRGYTF
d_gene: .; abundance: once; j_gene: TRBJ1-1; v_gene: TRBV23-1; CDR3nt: TGCGCCAGCTCGCCAGGCGGGGAGGACACTGAAGCTTTCTTT; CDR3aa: CASSPGGEDTEAFF
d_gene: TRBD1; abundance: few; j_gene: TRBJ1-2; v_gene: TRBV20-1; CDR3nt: TGCAGTGCAAGGACAGGCGATGGGGGCTACACCTTC; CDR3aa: CSARTGDGGYTF
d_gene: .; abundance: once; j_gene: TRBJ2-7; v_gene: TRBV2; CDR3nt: TGTGCCAGCACCCGGAGAACCTACGAGCAGTACTTC; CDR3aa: CASTRRTYEQYF
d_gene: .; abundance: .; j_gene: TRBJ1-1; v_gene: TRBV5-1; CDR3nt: TGCGCCAGCAGCTGGTCTATGAACACTGAAGCTTTCTTT; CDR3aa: CASSWSMNTEAFF
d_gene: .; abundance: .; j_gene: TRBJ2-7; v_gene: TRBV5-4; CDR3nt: TGTGCCAGCAGCTGGAGGGCGGACGAGCAGTACTTC; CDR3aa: CASSWRADEQYF
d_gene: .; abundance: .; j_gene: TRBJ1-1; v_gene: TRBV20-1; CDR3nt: TGCAGTGCTAGAGATGGGCGACACCCCACTGAAGCTTTCTTT; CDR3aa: CSARDGRHPTEAFF
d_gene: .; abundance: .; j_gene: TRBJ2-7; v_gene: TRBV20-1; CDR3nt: TGCAGTGCCCCGTTAGGGAGTTCGGACGAGCAGTACTTC; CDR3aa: CSAPLGSSDEQYF
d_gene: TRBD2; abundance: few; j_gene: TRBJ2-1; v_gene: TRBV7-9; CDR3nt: TGTGCCAGCAGCCACCGGACTAGCGGTGAGCAGTTCTTC; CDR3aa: CASSHRTSGEQFF
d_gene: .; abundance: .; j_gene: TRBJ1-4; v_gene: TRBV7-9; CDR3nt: TGTGCCAGCAGCTCGTCCAGCGGGACTGGGAAACCGTTTTTT; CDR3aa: CASSSSSGTGKPFF
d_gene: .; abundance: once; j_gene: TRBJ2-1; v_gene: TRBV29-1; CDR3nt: TGCAGCGCCGCAGATTATGAGCAGTTCTTC; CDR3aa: CSAADYEQFF
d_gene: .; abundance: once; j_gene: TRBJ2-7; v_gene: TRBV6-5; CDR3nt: TGTGCCAGCACCACCGGGGTGCCGGGCGAGCAGTACTTC; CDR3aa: CASTTGVPGEQYF
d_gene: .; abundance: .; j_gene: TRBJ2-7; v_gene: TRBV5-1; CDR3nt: TGCGCCAGCAGCTTGTTGCCGCGGGACAGTTCCTACGAGCAGTACTTC; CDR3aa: CASSLLPRDSSYEQYF
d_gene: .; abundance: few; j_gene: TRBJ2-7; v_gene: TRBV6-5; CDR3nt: TGTGCCAGCAGACCCCTCAGCGGCTCCTACGAGCAGTACTTC; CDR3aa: CASRPLSGSYEQYF
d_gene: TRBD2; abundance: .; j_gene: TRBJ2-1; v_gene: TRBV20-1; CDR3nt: TGCAGTGCTAGAGATCGACGGGAGGAAATCTACAATGAGCAGTTCTTC; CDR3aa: CSARDRREEIYNEQFF
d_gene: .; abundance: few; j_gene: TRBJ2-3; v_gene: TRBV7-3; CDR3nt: TGTGCCAGCAGCCGGACACTCACAGATACGCAGTATTTT; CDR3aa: CASSRTLTDTQYF
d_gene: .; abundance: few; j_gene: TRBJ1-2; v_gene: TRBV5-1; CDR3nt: TGCGCCAGCAGCTTGATAGGACAGACTCCTAACTATGGCTACACCTTC; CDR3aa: CASSLIGQTPNYGYTF
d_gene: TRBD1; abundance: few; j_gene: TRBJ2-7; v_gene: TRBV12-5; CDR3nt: TGTGCTAGTGGTTTCCCGACAGGGTGGGGTGAGCAGTACTTC; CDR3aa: CASGFPTGWGEQYF
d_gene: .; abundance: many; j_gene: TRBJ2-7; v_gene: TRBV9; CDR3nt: TGTGCCAGCAGCGTAGCTACGGGAGAGCAGTACTTC; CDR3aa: CASSVATGEQYF
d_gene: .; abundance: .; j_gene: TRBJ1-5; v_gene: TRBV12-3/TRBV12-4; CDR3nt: TGTGCCAGCAGTCCCATTCTACCGAATCAGCCCCAGCATTTT; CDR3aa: CASSPILPNQPQHF
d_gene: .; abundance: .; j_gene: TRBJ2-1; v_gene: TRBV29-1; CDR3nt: TGCAGCGTTGACAGGGACCCGGGGGATGAGCAGTTCTTC; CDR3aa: CSVDRDPGDEQFF
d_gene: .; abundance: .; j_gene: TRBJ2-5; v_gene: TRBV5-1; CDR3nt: TGCGCCAGCTGCCCCCAGGGAATATTTGAGACCCAGTACTTC; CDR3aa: CASCPQGIFETQYF
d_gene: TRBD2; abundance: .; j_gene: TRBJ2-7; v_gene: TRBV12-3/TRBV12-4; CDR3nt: TGTGCCAGCAGTCCCGGACTAGCGGGAGGGAGCTGGGTCTACGAGCAGTACTTC; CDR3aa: CASSPGLAGGSWVYEQYF
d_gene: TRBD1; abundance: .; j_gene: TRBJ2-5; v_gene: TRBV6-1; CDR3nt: TGTGCCAGCAGTGCGACAGGGGGCTTTGAGACCCAGTACTTC; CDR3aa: CASSATGGFETQYF
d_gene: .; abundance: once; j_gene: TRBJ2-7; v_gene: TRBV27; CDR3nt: TGTGCCAGCAGTTTATATCTAAACCACAATGAGCAGTACTTC; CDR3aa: CASSLYLNHNEQYF
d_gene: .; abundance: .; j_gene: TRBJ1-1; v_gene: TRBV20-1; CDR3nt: TGCAGTGCTAGAGATCCGGCGGTCATGAACACTGAAGCTTTCTTT; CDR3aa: CSARDPAVMNTEAFF
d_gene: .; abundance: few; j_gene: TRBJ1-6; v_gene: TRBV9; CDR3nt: TGTGCCAGCAGCCCCCGGGGGCAAGATAATTCACCCCTCCACTTT; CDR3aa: CASSPRGQDNSPLHF
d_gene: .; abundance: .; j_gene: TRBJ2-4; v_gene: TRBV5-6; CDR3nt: TGTGCCAGCAGCTTCGTGGAAAACATTCAGTACTTC; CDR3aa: CASSFVENIQYF
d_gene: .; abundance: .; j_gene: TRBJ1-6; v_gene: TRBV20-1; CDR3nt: TGCAGTGCTAGAGTCGTAGACACCCCCACGGATTCACCCCTCCACTTT; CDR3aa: CSARVVDTPTDSPLHF
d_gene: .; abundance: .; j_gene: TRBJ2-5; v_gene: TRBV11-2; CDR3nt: TGTGCCAGCAGCTTAGATTGGCGGAGAGAAGAGACCCAGTACTTC; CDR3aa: CASSLDWRREETQYF
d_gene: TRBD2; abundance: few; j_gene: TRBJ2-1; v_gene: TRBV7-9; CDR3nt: TGTGCCAGCAGCTTACTAGCGGGAGGCGTGCCTCTTGGGCAGTTCTTC; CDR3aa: CASSLLAGGVPLGQFF
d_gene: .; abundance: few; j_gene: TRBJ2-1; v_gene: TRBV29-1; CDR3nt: TGCAGCGACCTAGGGACATTTAATGAGCAGTTCTTC; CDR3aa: CSDLGTFNEQFF
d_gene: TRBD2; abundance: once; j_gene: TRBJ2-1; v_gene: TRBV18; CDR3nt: TGTGCCAGCTCACCTTATCGGCGGGAGGGACATGAGCAGTTCTTC; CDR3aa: CASSPYRREGHEQFF
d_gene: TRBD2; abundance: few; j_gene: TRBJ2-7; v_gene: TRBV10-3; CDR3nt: TGTGCCATCAGTGAGACCCTCATAGCGGGGGACTCCTACGAGCAGTACTTC; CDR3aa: CAISETLIAGDSYEQYF
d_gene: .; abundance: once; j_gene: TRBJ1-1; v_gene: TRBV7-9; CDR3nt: TGTGCCAGCAGATACGGGACGGTGAACACTGAAGCTTTCTTT; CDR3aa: CASRYGTVNTEAFF
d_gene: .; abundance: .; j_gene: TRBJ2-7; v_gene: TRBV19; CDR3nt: TGTGCCAGTTCGATTTTGGGAGGTCGGGGCGAGCAGTACTTC; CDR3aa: CASSILGGRGEQYF
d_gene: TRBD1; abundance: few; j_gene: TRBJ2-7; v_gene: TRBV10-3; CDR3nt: TGTGCCATCAGTGTCGGGACAGACTACTACGAGCAGTACTTC; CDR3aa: CAISVGTDYYEQYF
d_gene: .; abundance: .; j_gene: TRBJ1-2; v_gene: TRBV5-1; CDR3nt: TGCGCCAGTTCACCGGGCCCCCAGATGCACTATGGCTACACCTTC; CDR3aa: CASSPGPQMHYGYTF
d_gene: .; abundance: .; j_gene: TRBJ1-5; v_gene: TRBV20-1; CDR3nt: TGCAGTGCCACTGGGACAATGCAGCCCCAGCATTTT; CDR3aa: CSATGTMQPQHF
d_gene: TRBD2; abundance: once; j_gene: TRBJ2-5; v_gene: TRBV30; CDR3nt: TGTGCCTGGAGTTCGAAGCGGGGGTCCACAAAGGGGGAGACCCAGTACTTC; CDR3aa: CAWSSKRGSTKGETQYF